This T cell receptor (beta chain) was sequenced during a study of shared clonotypes between healthy human individuals. Profiling relied on immunoSEQ multiplex PCR, and the TCRdb table lists in-frame clones only, not all of them. Of a few million clones in the sample, 85% to 95% were seen once. The CDR3 is 16 amino acids. Germline lookup yields CDR1 SGHRS and CDR2 YFSETQ. Unmatched junction bases numbered 7, after V lost 1 base and J lost 4 bases. The sample taken for sequencing was naive CD4+ T cells from PBMCs. The subset denotes: CD45RA+ positively selected. This chain connects TRBV5-1 to TRBJ2-1; 8 nucleotides align to TRBD2. The clonotype originates from a man younger than 30 in good health. Some clones in this sample may be carry-over from other donors' samples. In DNA, the CDR3 is TGCGCCAGCAGCTTGATGGCGGGAGGAGGGTACAATGAGCAGTTCTTC. Translated: CASSLMAGGGYNEQFF.